This TCR beta chain was identified in a study of cytomegalovirus exposure and HLA in healthy donors. In the study overall: A subsequent analysis stated that the 100 to 150 validation repertoires were run on the same platform as the approximately 700 first-cohort repertoires. Study results and caveats: According to a subsequent analysis, TCR clusters identified in the first cohort showed a tendency to co-occur across the 110 or so validation repertoires. Among TCR beta chains, those listed as cytomegalovirus-associated numbered more than 150. Testing in vitro showed a few CMV-associated chains specific for CMV antigens.

Measured with immunoSEQ multiplex PCR; TCRdb has only the in-frame clones, and not every one. The repertoire consists of some 120,000 clones, with roughly 90% occurring once and the leading ten covering approximately 2%. Trimming took off 0 bases at V and 8 bases at J, with 18 bases between the two ends. The CDR3 contains 16 residues. From germline, CDR1 is SGHNT and CDR2 YYREEE (reference sequence). Remarks on this clone: The antigen remains undetermined.

The chain joins TRBV5-4 to TRBJ2-1; possibly TRBD2 for D (5 bases). Sequencing was carried out using PBMCs. This sequence originates from a woman between 18 and 30 years old in good health and CMV-seronegative. The CDR3 nucleotides read TGTGCCAGCAGCTTGGACCGGGGAACCCTTCTGTATGAGCAGTTCTTC. Its protein product is CASSLDRGTLLYEQFF.